This passage covers 26 T cell receptor beta chains from one sample sequenced in a study of T cells in localized non-small cell lung cancer. Repertoires were generated with immunoSEQ multiplex PCR, while TCRdb's copy carries only in-frame clones and drops some. In the table there are some 18,000 clones, roughly 80% of which are singletons. This sample comprised peripheral blood, obtained before any cancer treatment. The receptors were sampled from a man aged 40 to 70 with stage I lung adenocarcinoma.

The gene calls are TRBV6-6 and TRBJ2-2; the match to TRBD1 covers 7 bases. Per the germline V gene, CDR1 is MNHNY and CDR2 is SVGAGI (reference sequence). CDR3 length equals 14 residues. V lost 5 bases, J lost 4 bases, and 4 bases stayed unmatched. Here the CDR3 reads CASSLGTATGELFF. In nucleotides, the CDR3 is TGTGCCAGCAGTCTTGGGACAGCCACCGGGGAGCTGTTTTTT.

The chain links TRBV28 to TRBJ1-2; possible D gene TRBD1, 5 bases. Germline-derived CDR1 and CDR2 are MDHEN and SYDVKM. The CDR3 length is 17 residues. V was clipped by 2 bases and J by 2 bases, with 18 bases between them. The CDR3 here is CASSLLPIGQGNYGYTF. The DNA of the CDR3 is TGTGCCAGCAGTTTACTCCCCATCGGGCAGGGAAACTATGGCTACACCTTC.

The gene calls are TRBV12-5 and TRBJ2-2; 9 nucleotides match TRBD1. The V and J ends lost 5 bases and 4 bases, in that order; junction bases with no gene match: 11. This CDR3 region has 17 residues. The germline V gene has CDR1 LGHNT and CDR2 FRNRAP. In DNA, the CDR3 is TGTGCTAGTGGTCCTGGAAGGGGACAGGGACCCACCGGGGAGCTGTTTTTT. It translates to CASGPGRGQGPTGELFF.

The chain carries TRBV5-6 and TRBJ2-7; 7 positions match TRBD1. Looked up from germline, CDR1 is SGHDT and CDR2 is YYEEEE. This CDR3 is built from 16 residues. Trimming removed 0 bases from V and 4 bases from J; junction bases left unmatched: 10. The CDR3, as DNA: TGTGCCAGCAGCTTGGAACCGACAGGGTGGTTATACGAGCAGTACTTC. Its translation: CASSLEPTGWLYEQYF.

The chain carries TRBV5-1 and TRBJ1-5; tentatively, D is TRBD1 (6 bases). With 0 bases removed from V and 1 base from J, the gap between germline ends came to 11 bases. The CDR3 covers 16 residues. The V gene's germline CDR1 is SGHRS and CDR2 YFSETQ. The CDR3 bases are TGCGCCAGCAGCTTGGAGGCACAGGGAAGCAATCAGCCCCAGCATTTT. It specifies CASSLEAQGSNQPQHF.

The sample holds one count of this clone. This rearrangement joins TRBV5-4 to TRBJ2-7; 7 bases map to TRBD1. Germline CDR1 and CDR2: SGHNT and YYREEE (reference sequence). The length of the CDR3 is 13 residues. Trimming took 2 bases from V and 5 from J; bases not matched to a gene: 4. The CDR3 DNA follows: TGTGCCAGCAGCTTACAGGGGTCCCACGAGCAGTACTTC. Its translation: CASSLQGSHEQYF.

The rearrangement uses TRBV6-1 and TRBJ1-5; 7 bases line up with TRBD1. CDR3 length: 16 amino acids. The V segment lost 4 bases and the J segment 5 bases; nucleotides outside the gene matches: 11. The germline V gene has CDR1 MNHNS and CDR2 SASEGT. In nucleotides, the CDR3 is TGTGCCAGCAGTGGCAATGACAGGGCGGACCATCAGCCCCAGCATTTT. Translating gives CASSGNDRADHQPQHF.

The chain combines TRBV5-4 with TRBJ2-3, with TRBD2 identical over 7 bases. The germline gives CDR1 SGHNT, CDR2 YYREEE (reference sequence). The trim removed 2 bases at V and 2 bases at J, leaving 5 bases unmatched. CDR3 length equals 15 residues. This CDR3 is CASSFQRGSTDTQYF. The CDR3 nucleotides are TGTGCCAGCAGCTTCCAGCGGGGTTCCACAGATACGCAGTATTTT.

The chain couples TRBV27 to TRBJ2-7; unclear D gene. The CDR3 consists of 11 residues. The germline V gene encodes CDR1 MNHEY and CDR2 SMNVEV (reference sequence). V was cut by 2 bases and J by 6 bases, with 5 bases left in between. This chain's CDR3 is CASSLGGEQYF. The CDR3 DNA reads TGTGCCAGCAGTTTAGGTGGCGAGCAGTACTTC.

V gene TRBV30 combines with J gene TRBJ2-1; 9 bases align to TRBD1. The trim removed 0 bases at V and 4 bases at J, leaving 4 bases unmatched. The CDR3 runs to 15 residues. The germline gives CDR1 GTSNPN, CDR2 SVGIG (reference sequence). This CDR3 is CAWSVRGTGYNEQFF. CDR3 coding DNA: TGTGCCTGGAGTGTACGGGGGACAGGGTACAATGAGCAGTTCTTC.

The V and J genes are TRBV4-1 and TRBJ2-1; D is perhaps TRBD2 (6 bases). Per germline, CDR1 MGHRA and CDR2 YSYEKL. The CDR3 totals 18 residues. The V end was cut by 1 base, the J end by 2 bases, with 18 bases between. The CDR3 here is CASSQGGVGSGAYNEQFF. CDR3 nucleotide sequence: TGCGCCAGCAGCCAAGGGGGTGTTGGTAGCGGTGCCTACAATGAGCAGTTCTTC.

This chain joins TRBV27 and TRBJ2-3; 11 nucleotides align to TRBD2. This CDR3 has 19 amino acids. Germline V lookup: CDR1 MNHEY, CDR2 SMNVEV (reference sequence). The ends lost 6 bases at V and 0 bases at J; junction bases unmatched: 14. This CDR3 reads CASSPQLAGGGKSTDTQYF. CDR3 in DNA: TGTGCCAGCAGCCCCCAGCTAGCGGGAGGAGGGAAAAGCACAGATACGCAGTATTTT.

The chain links TRBV28 to TRBJ1-1; D uncertain. Trimming stripped 8 bases from V and 0 bases from J, with 10 bases between. The CDR3 consists of 13 residues. Germline CDR1 MDHEN, CDR2 SYDVKM. The CDR3 region has the DNA TGTGCCAGCTTACTAACAGTGAACACTGAAGCTTTCTTT. This codes for CASLLTVNTEAFF.

The rearrangement uses TRBV11-2 and TRBJ2-1; D not certain. V lost 3 bases and J lost 9, with 9 bases in between. Germline CDR1 reads SGHAT; CDR2 reads FQNNGV. The CDR3 loop spans 12 amino acids. The CDR3 DNA is TGTGCCAGCAGCTTTGGCGGCCTTGAGCAGTTCTTC. Translation: CASSFGGLEQFF.

The V gene is TRBV5-6, the J gene TRBJ2-1; the D gene is possibly TRBD2 (6 bases). Germline V lookup: CDR1 SGHDT, CDR2 YYEEEE. The length of the CDR3 is 17 residues. Trimming took off 3 bases at V and 3 bases at J, with 19 bases between the two ends. For the CDR3, the DNA is TGTGCCAGCAGCTCCCACGCGGGATTGGGGTACTACAATGAGCAGTTCTTC. Translation: CASSSHAGLGYYNEQFF.

The V gene is TRBV9, the J gene TRBJ2-1; 16 nucleotides match TRBD2. This CDR3 has 20 amino acids. Per germline, CDR1 SGDLS and CDR2 YYNGEE. V lost 0 bases, J lost 4 bases, and 10 bases stayed unmatched. CDR3 sequence: CASSVVGGTSGRVRYNEQFF. The CDR3 DNA sequence: TGTGCCAGCAGCGTAGTGGGCGGGACTAGCGGGAGGGTTAGATACAATGAGCAGTTCTTC. Full variable domain (rest looked up from reference TRBV9 and TRBJ2-1): DSGVTQTPKHLITATGQRVTLRCSPRSGDLSVYWYQQSLDQGLQFLIQYYNGEERAKGNILERFSAQQFPDLHSELNLSSLELGDSALYFCASSVVGGTSGRVRYNEQFFGPGTRLTVL.

V is TRBV28 and J is TRBJ1-4, with D maybe TRBD1 (5 bases). Trimming stripped 11 bases from V and 5 bases from J, with 12 bases between. The length of the CDR3 is 12 residues. Germline-derived CDR1 and CDR2 are MDHEN and SYDVKM. This CDR3 is CAGGRPNEKLFF. The CDR3 region has the DNA TGTGCCGGGGGACGGCCGAATGAAAAACTGTTTTTT.

The chain combines TRBV4-2 with TRBJ2-7; tentatively, D is TRBD1 or TRBD2 (5 bases each). The CDR3 totals 14 residues. Germline CDR1 is LGHNA and CDR2 is YNFKEQ. V dropped 5 bases and J dropped 6 bases, with 17 bases sitting between them. CDR3 region: CASSLSGSLGEQYF. The CDR3 nucleotides read TGTGCCAGCAGCTTATCAGGGAGTCTAGGCGAGCAGTACTTC.

The chain is built from TRBV27 and TRBJ2-3; D possibly corresponds to TRBD1 (6 bases). Germline CDR1 and CDR2: MNHEY and SMNVEV (reference sequence). The CDR3 has 14 amino acids. V lost 5 bases, J lost 8 bases, and 17 bases lay in between. CDR3 loop: CASSPRQGGATQYF. The DNA of the CDR3 is TGTGCCAGCAGTCCCAGGCAAGGGGGAGCTACGCAGTATTTT.

The chain employs TRBV2 and TRBJ2-7, with a tentative D call TRBD1 (6 bases). The germline V and J ends were trimmed by 2 bases and 11 bases, with 16 bases remaining between them. CDR1 SNHLY and CDR2 FYNNEI come from the germline V gene. The CDR3 length is 13 residues. DNA for the CDR3: TGTGCCAGCAGTGAACTCTCGCAGGGGCAGGAGTACTTC. Its translation is CASSELSQGQEYF.

CDR3 DNA: TGTGCCAGCAGCGTAGGGGGGGCCTTCACAGATACGCAGTATTTT. Its protein is CASSVGGAFTDTQYF. The chain links TRBV7-6 to TRBJ2-3, with TRBD2 as a possible D gene (7 bases). Trimming took off 5 bases at V and 2 bases at J, with 14 bases between the two ends. The CDR3 is made up of 15 amino acids. The V gene's germline CDR1 is SGHVS and CDR2 FNYEAQ.

The V and J genes are TRBV30 and TRBJ2-5, with 7 bases that match TRBD1. Unmatched junction bases numbered 8, after V lost 2 bases and J lost 5 bases. The CDR3 extends over 14 amino acids. Germline lookup yields CDR1 GTSNPN and CDR2 SVGIG (reference sequence). CDR3 DNA: TGTGCCTGGAGTACGGGACAGTCAGGCGAGACCCAGTACTTC. Residues: CAWSTGQSGETQYF. Supplemented by reference TRBV30 and TRBJ2-5, the full variable domain reads SQTIHQWPATLVQPVGSPLSLECTVEGTSNPNLYWYRQAAGRGLQLLFYSVGIGQISSEVPQNLSASRPQDRQFILSSKKLLLSDSGFYLCAWSTGQSGETQYFGPGTRLLVL.

This clone showed up just a few times. The rearrangement uses TRBV18 and TRBJ1-2, with D possibly matching TRBD1 (6 bases). Germline assignment: CDR1 KGHSH and CDR2 LQKENI. Trimming took 2 bases from V and 2 from J, leaving 6 bases between them. This CDR3 region has 13 residues. CDR3 region: CASSPGQNYGYTF. As DNA, the CDR3 is TGTGCCAGCTCACCAGGACAGAACTATGGCTACACCTTC.

The J gene is TRBJ1-2, the V gene TRBV5-1; D is ambiguous. The CDR3 loop spans 14 amino acids. With 5 bases removed from V and 10 bases from J, the gap between germline ends came to 21 bases. Germline lookup yields CDR1 SGHRS and CDR2 YFSETQ. The CDR3 nucleotides are TGCGCCAGCAGTCCCATGGGCGGAGAGGATACCTACACCTTC. This translates into CASSPMGGEDTYTF.

This chain uses TRBV28 with TRBJ2-7, with D unresolved. The germline V and J ends were trimmed by 2 bases and 8 bases, with 19 bases remaining between them. The CDR3 runs to 15 residues. Germline CDR1 MDHEN, CDR2 SYDVKM. The CDR3 loop reads CASSLLLESDMKQYF. The CDR3 DNA is TGTGCCAGCAGTTTACTCCTCGAGTCTGATATGAAGCAGTACTTC.

The gene calls are TRBV30 and TRBJ2-5; D is undetermined. The germline CDR1 and CDR2 sequences are GTSNPN and SVGIG (reference sequence). V shed 1 base and J shed 5 bases, with 2 bases lying between them. The CDR3 covers 10 residues. As DNA, the CDR3 is TGTGCCTGGAGTGGCGAGACCCAGTACTTC. This translates into CAWSGETQYF.